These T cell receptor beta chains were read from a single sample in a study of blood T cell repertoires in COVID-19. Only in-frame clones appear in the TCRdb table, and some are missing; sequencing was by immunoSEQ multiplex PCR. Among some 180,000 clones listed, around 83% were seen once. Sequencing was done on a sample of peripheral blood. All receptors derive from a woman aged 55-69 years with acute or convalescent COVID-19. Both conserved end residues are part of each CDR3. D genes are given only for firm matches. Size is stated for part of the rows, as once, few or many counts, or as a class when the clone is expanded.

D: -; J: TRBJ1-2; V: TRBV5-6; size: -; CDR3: CASSGTRSGGYTF; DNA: TGTGCCAGCAGCGGGACAAGATCGGGAGGCTACACCTTC
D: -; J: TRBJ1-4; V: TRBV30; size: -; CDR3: CAWGNRAFYEKLFF; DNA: TGTGCCTGGGGTAACAGGGCTTTTTATGAAAAACTGTTTTTT
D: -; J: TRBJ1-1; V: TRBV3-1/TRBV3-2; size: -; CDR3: CASSQGGTTEAFF; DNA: TGTGCCAGCAGCCAGGGGGGGACCACTGAAGCTTTCTTT
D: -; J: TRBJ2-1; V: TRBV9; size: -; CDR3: CASSGSGGYNEQFF; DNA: TGTGCCAGCAGCGGTAGCGGAGGCTACAATGAGCAGTTCTTC
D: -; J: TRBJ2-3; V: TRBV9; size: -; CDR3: CASSVDQGDTDTQYF; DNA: TGTGCCAGCAGCGTAGACCAAGGGGACACAGATACGCAGTATTTT
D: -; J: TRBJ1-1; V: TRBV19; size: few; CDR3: CASSPRTASNTEAFF; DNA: TGTGCCAGTAGTCCCCGGACAGCCTCGAACACTGAAGCTTTCTTT
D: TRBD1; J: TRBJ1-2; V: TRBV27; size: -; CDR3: CASSFDRGGGYTF; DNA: TGTGCCAGCAGTTTCGACAGGGGAGGCGGCTACACCTTC
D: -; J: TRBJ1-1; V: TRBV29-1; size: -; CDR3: CSVLRGTEAFF; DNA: TGCAGCGTTCTAAGGGGGACTGAAGCTTTCTTT
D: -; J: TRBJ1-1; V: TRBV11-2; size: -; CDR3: CASSGLNTEAFF; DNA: TGTGCCAGCAGTGGCCTGAACACTGAAGCTTTCTTT
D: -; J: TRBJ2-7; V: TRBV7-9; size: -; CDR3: CASSQGGGTYEQYF; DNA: TGTGCCAGCAGCCAAGGGGGGGGAACCTACGAGCAGTACTTC
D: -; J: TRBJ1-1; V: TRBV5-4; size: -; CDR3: CASSHDRNTEAFF; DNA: TGTGCCAGCAGTCACGACAGGAACACTGAAGCTTTCTTT
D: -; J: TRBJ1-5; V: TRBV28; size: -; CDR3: CASSRGPYSNQPQHF; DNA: TGTGCCAGCAGCCGAGGGCCTTATAGCAATCAGCCCCAGCATTTT
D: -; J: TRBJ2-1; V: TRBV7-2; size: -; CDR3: CASSLFGPLASEYEQFF; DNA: TGTGCCAGCAGCTTATTTGGCCCATTGGCTAGCGAATATGAGCAGTTCTTC
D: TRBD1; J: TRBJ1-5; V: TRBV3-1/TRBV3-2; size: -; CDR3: CASSRRQGTNLKNQPQHF; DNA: TGTGCCAGCAGCCGTCGACAGGGGACAAACTTGAAAAATCAGCCCCAGCATTTT
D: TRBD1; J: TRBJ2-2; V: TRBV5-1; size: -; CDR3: CASSPLTGGEYSPGELFF; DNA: TGCGCCAGCAGCCCACTGACAGGGGGCGAATACTCGCCCGGGGAGCTGTTTTTT
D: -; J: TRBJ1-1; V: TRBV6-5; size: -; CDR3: CASSYPVRATPEAFF; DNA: TGTGCCAGCAGTTATCCGGTCAGGGCAACCCCTGAAGCTTTCTTT
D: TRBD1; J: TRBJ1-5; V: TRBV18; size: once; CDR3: CASSPRKTGEGNQPQHF; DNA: TGTGCCAGCTCACCACGGAAGACAGGGGAGGGCAATCAGCCCCAGCATTTT
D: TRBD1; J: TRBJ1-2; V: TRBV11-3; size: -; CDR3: CASSQHWDRAPALDGYTF; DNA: TGTGCCAGCAGCCAGCACTGGGACAGGGCGCCGGCTCTGGATGGCTACACCTTC
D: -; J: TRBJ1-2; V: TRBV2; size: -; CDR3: CASSEYPRAGDGYTF; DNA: TGTGCCAGCAGTGAATACCCCCGGGCAGGGGATGGCTACACCTTC
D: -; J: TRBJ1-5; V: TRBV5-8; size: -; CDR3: CASSLVVGAGAHRPQHF; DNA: TGTGCCAGCAGCTTGGTGGTGGGGGCAGGAGCCCATCGGCCCCAGCATTTT
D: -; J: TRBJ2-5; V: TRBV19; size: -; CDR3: CASSIGTFGETQYF; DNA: TGTGCCAGTAGTATAGGCACTTTCGGAGAGACCCAGTACTTC
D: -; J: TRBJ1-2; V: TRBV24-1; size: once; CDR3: CATSGSGFGYTF; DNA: TGTGCCACCAGTGGTTCAGGGTTTGGCTACACCTTC
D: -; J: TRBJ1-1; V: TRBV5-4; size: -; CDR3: CASSYDRVGMGTFF; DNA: -
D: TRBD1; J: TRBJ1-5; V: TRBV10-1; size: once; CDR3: CASSRQGNFDQPQHF; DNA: TGCGCCAGCAGCCGACAGGGGAATTTCGATCAGCCCCAGCATTTT
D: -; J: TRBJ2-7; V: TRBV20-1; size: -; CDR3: CSAAQGLEQYF; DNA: TGCAGTGCTGCACAGGGTCTCGAGCAGTACTTC
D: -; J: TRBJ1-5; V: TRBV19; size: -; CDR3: CASSIARGSQPQHF; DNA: TGTGCCAGTAGTATAGCGAGGGGGTCTCAGCCCCAGCATTTT
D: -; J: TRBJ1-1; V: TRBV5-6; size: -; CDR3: CASSFQGVSTEAFF; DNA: TGTGCCAGCAGCTTTCAGGGTGTTAGCACTGAAGCTTTCTTT
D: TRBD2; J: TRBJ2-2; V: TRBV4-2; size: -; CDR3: CASSQRAQTSGKGGELFF; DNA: TGTGCCAGCAGCCAACGCGCCCAAACTAGCGGGAAGGGCGGGGAGCTGTTTTTT
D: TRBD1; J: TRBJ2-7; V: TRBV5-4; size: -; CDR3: CASSPGQGARAYEQYF; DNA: TGTGCCAGCAGCCCGGGACAGGGGGCTCGGGCCTACGAGCAGTACTTC
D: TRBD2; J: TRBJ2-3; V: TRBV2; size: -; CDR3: CASSEGGLHTDTQYF; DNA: TGTGCCAGCAGTGAGGGGGGACTACACACAGATACGCAGTATTTT
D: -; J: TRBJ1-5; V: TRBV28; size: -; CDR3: CASSFLQGLNQPQHF; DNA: TGTGCCAGCAGTTTCTTACAGGGCCTCAATCAGCCCCAGCATTTT
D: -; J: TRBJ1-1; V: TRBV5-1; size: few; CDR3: CASRSDSANTEAFF; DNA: TGCGCCAGCAGATCGGACAGCGCGAACACTGAAGCTTTCTTT
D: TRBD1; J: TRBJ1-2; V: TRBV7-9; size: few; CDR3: CASSQQSGQGAYGYTF; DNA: TGTGCCAGCAGCCAACAGTCCGGACAGGGGGCCTATGGCTACACCTTC
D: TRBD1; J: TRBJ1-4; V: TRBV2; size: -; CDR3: CASRPDRGGNEKLFF; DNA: TGTGCCAGCAGACCAGACAGGGGAGGTAATGAAAAACTGTTTTTT
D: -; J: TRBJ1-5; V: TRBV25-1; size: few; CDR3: CASRGGGDNQPQHF; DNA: TGTGCCAGCAGGGGGGGAGGGGACAATCAGCCCCAGCATTTT
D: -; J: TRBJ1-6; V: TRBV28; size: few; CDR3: CASSLTGYSPLHF; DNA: TGTGCCAGCAGTCTTACAGGGTACTCACCCCTCCACTTT
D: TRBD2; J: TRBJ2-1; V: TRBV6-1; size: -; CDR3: CASSEAVGGRGGYNEQFF; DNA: TGTGCCAGCAGTGAGGCCGTTGGCGGGAGGGGCGGTTACAATGAGCAGTTCTTC
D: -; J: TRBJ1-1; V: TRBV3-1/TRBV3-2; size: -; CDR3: CASSQGETVNTEAFF; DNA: TGTGCCAGCAGCCAAGGGGAGACGGTGAACACTGAAGCTTTCTTT
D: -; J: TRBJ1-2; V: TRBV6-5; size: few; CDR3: CASSYSKAENYGYTF; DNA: TGTGCCAGCAGTTACTCGAAAGCGGAGAACTATGGCTACACCTTC
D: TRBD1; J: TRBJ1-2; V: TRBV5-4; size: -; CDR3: CASSTTGQSSYGYTF; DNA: TGTGCCAGCAGCACCACGGGACAGAGCTCCTATGGCTACACCTTC
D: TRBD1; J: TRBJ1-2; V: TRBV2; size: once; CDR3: CASSEGQGANYGYTF; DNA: TGTGCCAGCAGTGAAGGGCAGGGGGCTAACTATGGCTACACCTTC
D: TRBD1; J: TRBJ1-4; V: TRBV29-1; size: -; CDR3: CSVSGQGRNEKLFF; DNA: TGCAGCGTCTCCGGACAGGGGCGCAATGAAAAACTGTTTTTT
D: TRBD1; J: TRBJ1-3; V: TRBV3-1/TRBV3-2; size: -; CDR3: CASSSTGAAGNTIYF; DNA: TGTGCCAGCAGCTCGACAGGGGCGGCGGGAAACACCATATATTTT
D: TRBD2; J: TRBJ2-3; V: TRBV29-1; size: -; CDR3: CSVARSSGRGDTQYF; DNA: TGCAGCGTTGCTCGATCTAGCGGGAGGGGAGATACGCAGTATTTT
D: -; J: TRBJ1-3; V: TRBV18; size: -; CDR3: CASSRGGAGNTIYF; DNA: TGTGCCAGCTCCCGCGGAGGGGCTGGAAACACCATATATTTT
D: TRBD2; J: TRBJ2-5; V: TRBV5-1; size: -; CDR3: CASSQLAGGETQYF; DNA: TGCGCCAGCAGCCAACTAGCGGGAGGGGAGACCCAGTACTTC
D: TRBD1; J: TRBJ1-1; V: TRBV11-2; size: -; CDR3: CASSLAPNQDRINTEAFF; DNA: TGTGCCAGCAGCTTAGCCCCCAACCAGGACAGGATCAACACTGAAGCTTTCTTT
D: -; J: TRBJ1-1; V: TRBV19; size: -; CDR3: CASSPGAPSVTEAFF; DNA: TGTGCCAGTAGCCCAGGGGCACCCAGTGTCACTGAAGCTTTCTTT
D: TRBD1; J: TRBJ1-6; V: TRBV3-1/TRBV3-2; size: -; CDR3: CASSPQGQGRSPLHF; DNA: TGTGCCAGCAGCCCCCAGGGACAGGGAAGATCACCCCTCCACTTT